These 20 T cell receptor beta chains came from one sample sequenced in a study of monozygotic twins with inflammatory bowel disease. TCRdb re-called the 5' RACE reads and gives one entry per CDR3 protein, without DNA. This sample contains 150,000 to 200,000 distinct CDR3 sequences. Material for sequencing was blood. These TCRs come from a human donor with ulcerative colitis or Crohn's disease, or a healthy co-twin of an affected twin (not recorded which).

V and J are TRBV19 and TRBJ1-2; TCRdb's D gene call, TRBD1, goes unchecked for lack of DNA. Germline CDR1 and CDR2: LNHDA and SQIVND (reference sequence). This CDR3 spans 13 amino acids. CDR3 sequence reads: CASSLQGQFGYTF.

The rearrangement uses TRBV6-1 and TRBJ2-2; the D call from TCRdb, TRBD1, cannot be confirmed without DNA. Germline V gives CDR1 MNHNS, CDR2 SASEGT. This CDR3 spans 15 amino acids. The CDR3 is CASSRRTGGHGELFF.

CDR3 protein: CASSHYGLAGLPSYEQYF. The chain has TRBV11-1 and TRBJ2-7; without DNA, the TCRdb call of TRBD2 cannot be checked. The V gene's germline CDR1 is SGHAT and CDR2 FQDESV (reference sequence). The CDR3 runs 18 residues.

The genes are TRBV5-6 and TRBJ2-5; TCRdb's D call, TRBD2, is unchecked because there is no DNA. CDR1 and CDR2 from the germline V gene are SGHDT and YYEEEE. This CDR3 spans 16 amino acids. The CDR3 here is CASSSLGTSGVETQYF. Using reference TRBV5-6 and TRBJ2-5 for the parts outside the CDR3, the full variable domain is DAGVTQSPTHLIKTRGQQVTLRCSPKSGHDTVSWYQQALGQGPQFIFQYYEEEERQRGNFPDRFSGHQFPNYSSELNVNALLLGDSALYLCASSSLGTSGVETQYFGPGTRLLVL.

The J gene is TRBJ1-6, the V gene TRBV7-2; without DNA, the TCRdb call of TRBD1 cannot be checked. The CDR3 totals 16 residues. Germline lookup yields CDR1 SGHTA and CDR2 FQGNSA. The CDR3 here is CASSPRQGARNSPLHF.

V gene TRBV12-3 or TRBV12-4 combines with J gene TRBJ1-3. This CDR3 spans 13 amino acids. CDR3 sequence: CASSFWGRNTIYF.

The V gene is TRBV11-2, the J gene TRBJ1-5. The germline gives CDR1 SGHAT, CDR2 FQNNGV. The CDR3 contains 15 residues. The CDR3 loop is CASSLEGLSNQPQHF. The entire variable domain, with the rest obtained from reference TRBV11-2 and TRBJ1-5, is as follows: EAGVAQSPRYKIIEKRQSVAFWCNPISGHATLYWYQQILGQGPKLLIQFQNNGVVDDSQLPKDRFSAERLKGVDSTLKIQPAKLEDSAVYLCASSLEGLSNQPQHFGDGTRLSIL.

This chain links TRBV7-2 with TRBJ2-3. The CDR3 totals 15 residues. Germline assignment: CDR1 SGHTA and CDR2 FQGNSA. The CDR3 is CASSLVSGSTDTQYF.

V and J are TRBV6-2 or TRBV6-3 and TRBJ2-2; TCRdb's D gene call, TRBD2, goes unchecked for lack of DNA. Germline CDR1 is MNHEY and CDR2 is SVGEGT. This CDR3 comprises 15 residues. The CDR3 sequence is CASSPLGSDPGELFF.

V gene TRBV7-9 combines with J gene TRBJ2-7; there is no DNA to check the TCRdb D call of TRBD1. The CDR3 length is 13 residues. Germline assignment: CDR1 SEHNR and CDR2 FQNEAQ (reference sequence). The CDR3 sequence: CASSFRDRGEQYF.

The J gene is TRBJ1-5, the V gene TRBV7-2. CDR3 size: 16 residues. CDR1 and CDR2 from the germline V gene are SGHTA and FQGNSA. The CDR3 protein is CASSERLNSGHQPQHF.

CDR3 in amino acids: CAWRRDSFPGTEAFF. The chain has TRBV30 and TRBJ1-1; TCRdb calls TRBD1, which cannot be checked without DNA. The CDR3 has 15 amino acids. In germline, CDR1 is GTSNPN, CDR2 SVGIG (reference sequence).

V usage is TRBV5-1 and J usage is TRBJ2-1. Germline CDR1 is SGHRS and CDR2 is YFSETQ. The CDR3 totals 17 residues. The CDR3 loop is CASSLDFRGSSYNEQFF.

The chain's CDR3 is CASSLGTSDNEQFF. The chain links TRBV7-8 to TRBJ2-1; as DNA is missing, the TRBD2 call by TCRdb cannot be tested. In germline, CDR1 is SGHVS, CDR2 FQNEAQ. The CDR3 spans 14 residues.

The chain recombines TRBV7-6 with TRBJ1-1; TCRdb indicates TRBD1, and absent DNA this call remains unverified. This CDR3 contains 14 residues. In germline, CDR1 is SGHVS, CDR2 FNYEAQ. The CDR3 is CASRLSPGDTEAFF.

CDR3 sequence reads: CASSITGGREETQYF. V gene TRBV5-1 combines with J gene TRBJ2-5; the D gene TCRdb calls, TRBD1, cannot be checked with no DNA. The germline gives CDR1 SGHRS, CDR2 YFSETQ. CDR3 length equals 15 residues.

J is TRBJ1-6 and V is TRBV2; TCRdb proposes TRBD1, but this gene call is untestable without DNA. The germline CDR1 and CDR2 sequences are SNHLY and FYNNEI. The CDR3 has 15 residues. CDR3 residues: CASSGRQGENSPLHF.

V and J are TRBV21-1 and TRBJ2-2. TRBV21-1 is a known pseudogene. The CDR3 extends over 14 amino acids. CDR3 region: CASSNCGNTGELFF.

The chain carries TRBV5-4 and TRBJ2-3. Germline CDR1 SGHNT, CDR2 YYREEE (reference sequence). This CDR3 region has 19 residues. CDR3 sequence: CASSLAEGWRLSSTDTQYF. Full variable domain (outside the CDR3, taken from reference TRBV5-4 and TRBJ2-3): ETGVTQSPTHLIKTRGQQVTLRCSSQSGHNTVSWYQQALGQGPQFIFQYYREEENGRGNFPPRFSGLQFPNYSSELNVNALELDDSALYLCASSLAEGWRLSSTDTQYFGPGTRLTVL.

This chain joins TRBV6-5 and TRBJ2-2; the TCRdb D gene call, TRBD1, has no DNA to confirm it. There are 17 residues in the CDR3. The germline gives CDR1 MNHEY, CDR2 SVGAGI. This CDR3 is CASSYDRLTENTGELFF.